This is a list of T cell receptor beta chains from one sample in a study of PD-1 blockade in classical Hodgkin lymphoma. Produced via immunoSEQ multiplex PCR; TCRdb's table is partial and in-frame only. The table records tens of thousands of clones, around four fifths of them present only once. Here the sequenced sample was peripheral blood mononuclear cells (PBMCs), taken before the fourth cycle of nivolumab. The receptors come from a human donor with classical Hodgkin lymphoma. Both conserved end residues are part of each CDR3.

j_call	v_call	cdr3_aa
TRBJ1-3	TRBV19	CASSMIQASGNTIYF
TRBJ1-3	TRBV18	CASSPREGSEGNTIYF
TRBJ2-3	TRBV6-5	CASRTEGDTQYF
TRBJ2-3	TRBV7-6	CASSLTAGRTDTQYF
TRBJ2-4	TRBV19	CASSISPLQGAKNIQYF
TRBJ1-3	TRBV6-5	CASSYSWSSGNTIYF
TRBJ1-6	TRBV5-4	CASSPPGTPYNSPLHF
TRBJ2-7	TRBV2	CASTPGQAYEQYF
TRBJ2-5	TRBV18	CASSPDTQETQYF
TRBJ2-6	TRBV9	CASSVTVSGANVLTF
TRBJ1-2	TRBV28	CASSLSGRVNGYTF